The rows below give T cell receptor beta chains drawn from one sample of a study of blood T cell dynamics during melanoma immunotherapy. Sequencing was performed with immunoSEQ multiplex PCR; in TCRdb, only in-frame clones are kept and a portion is missing. This table has 3,500 to 5,500 clones, 78% appearing once. This specimen was blood, taken from a patient treated with checkpoint blockade. The receptors originated from a human donor with melanoma. CDR3s include the opening cysteine and the closing phenylalanine or tryptophan. The D gene is left open where the match is weak. Rows may omit the clone size; those that give it use once, few, many or a size class.

CDR3 protein,CDR3 DNA,J gene,V gene,D gene,clone size
CASSFQGVGTEAFF,TGTGCCAGCAGTTTCCAGGGGGTAGGCACTGAAGCTTTCTTT,TRBJ1-1,TRBV28,TRBD1,NA
CASSPLRNTEAFF,TGTGCCAGCAGTCCCCTTAGAAACACTGAAGCTTTCTTT,TRBJ1-1,TRBV11-3,NA,few
CASSPRRENTEAFF,TGTGCCAGTAGTCCCCGACGGGAAAACACTGAAGCTTTCTTT,TRBJ1-1,TRBV19,NA,NA
CASSFQVTDTQYF,TGTGCTAGCAGCTTCCAGGTCACAGATACGCAGTATTTT,TRBJ2-3,TRBV7-7,NA,NA
CASSPGDGRANVLTF,TGTGCCAGCTCACCAGGGGACGGGAGGGCCAACGTCCTGACTTTC,TRBJ2-6,TRBV18,NA,NA
CASSLQVRLGSNEQFF,TGTGCCAGCAGCTTACAAGTACGACTGGGAAGCAATGAGCAGTTCTTC,TRBJ2-1,TRBV5-5,NA,NA
CASSGTEKNTEAFF,TGTGCCAGCAGCGGGACAGAAAAGAACACTGAAGCTTTCTTT,TRBJ1-1,TRBV13,TRBD1,NA
CASSQASGPQETQYF,TGTGCCAGCAGCCAAGCGAGCGGGCCACAAGAGACCCAGTACTTC,TRBJ2-5,TRBV4-2,NA,large
CASSFGQSYGYTF,TGTGCCAGCAGCTTTGGGCAGTCCTATGGCTACACCTTC,TRBJ1-2,TRBV11-3,NA,NA
CASRTGQGNSPLHF,TGTGCCAGCAGGACGGGACAGGGAAATTCACCCCTCCACTTT,TRBJ1-6,TRBV28,TRBD1,NA
CASSLKGYSNQPQHF,TGTGCCAGCAGCTTGAAAGGGTATAGCAATCAGCCCCAGCATTTT,TRBJ1-5,TRBV5-6,NA,NA
CASSFPGRSYEQYF,TGTGCCAGCAGCTTCCCCGGACGGTCCTACGAGCAGTACTTC,TRBJ2-7,TRBV7-2,NA,once
CAISPGEGRGETQYF,TGTGCCATCAGCCCCGGGGAGGGGAGGGGAGAGACCCAGTACTTC,TRBJ2-5,TRBV10-3,TRBD2,NA
CASSLGGGRETDTQYF,TGTGCCAGCAGCTTAGGGGGGGGCAGGGAAACAGATACGCAGTATTTT,TRBJ2-3,TRBV11-3,NA,NA
CASSLSSSAQHF,TGTGCCAGCAGCTTGAGTTCGTCAGCCCAGCATTTT,TRBJ1-5,TRBV5-6,NA,NA
CASSARDRGGHEQYF,TGTGCCAGCAGTGCCCGGGACAGGGGAGGGCACGAGCAGTACTTC,TRBJ2-7,TRBV27,TRBD1,few
CASSVRQGSSGANVLTF,TGTGCCAGCAGCGTAAGACAGGGTAGCTCTGGGGCCAACGTCCTGACTTTC,TRBJ2-6,TRBV9,TRBD1,NA
CASSLGQNTEAFF,TGTGCCAGCAGCCTCGGACAGAACACTGAAGCTTTCTTT,TRBJ1-1,TRBV7-2,NA,NA
CASSLEWGDETQYF,TGTGCCAGCAGCTTGGAATGGGGGGACGAGACCCAGTACTTC,TRBJ2-5,TRBV5-4,NA,NA
CASSVFYEQYF,TGTGCCAGCAGTGTATTCTACGAGCAGTACTTC,TRBJ2-7,TRBV25-1,NA,NA
CAWSVGATGDTEAFF,TGTGCCTGGAGTGTAGGAGCGACAGGGGACACTGAAGCTTTCTTT,TRBJ1-1,TRBV30,TRBD1,few
CASSSKSQNEQFF,TGTGCCAGCAGCTCCAAATCGCAGAATGAGCAGTTCTTC,TRBJ2-1,TRBV11-3,NA,NA
CAWSQGLSNQPQHF,TGTGCCTGGAGTCAGGGCCTGAGCAATCAGCCCCAGCATTTT,TRBJ1-5,TRBV30,NA,NA
CASSLGRAPGNTIYF,TGTGCCAGCAGCTTGGGCAGGGCTCCTGGAAACACCATATATTTT,TRBJ1-3,TRBV5-6,NA,once
CASTPGTGGSSPLHF,TGTGCCAGCACCCCCGGGACAGGGGGTAGCTCACCCCTCCACTTT,TRBJ1-6,TRBV27,TRBD1,NA
CASRHTGGSSYEQYF,TGTGCCAGCAGACATACAGGGGGCTCCTCCTACGAGCAGTACTTC,TRBJ2-7,TRBV6-5,TRBD1,NA
CASSFRYTEAFF,TGTGCCAGCAGCTTTAGGTACACTGAAGCTTTCTTT,TRBJ1-1,TRBV11-3,NA,NA
CASSLPDRSQGYTF,TGTGCCAGCAGCCTTCCGGACAGATCGCAGGGCTACACCTTC,TRBJ1-2,TRBV5-8,NA,NA
CASSADENTEAFF,TGTGCCAGCAGCGCAGACGAGAACACTGAAGCTTTCTTT,TRBJ1-1,TRBV5-1,NA,NA